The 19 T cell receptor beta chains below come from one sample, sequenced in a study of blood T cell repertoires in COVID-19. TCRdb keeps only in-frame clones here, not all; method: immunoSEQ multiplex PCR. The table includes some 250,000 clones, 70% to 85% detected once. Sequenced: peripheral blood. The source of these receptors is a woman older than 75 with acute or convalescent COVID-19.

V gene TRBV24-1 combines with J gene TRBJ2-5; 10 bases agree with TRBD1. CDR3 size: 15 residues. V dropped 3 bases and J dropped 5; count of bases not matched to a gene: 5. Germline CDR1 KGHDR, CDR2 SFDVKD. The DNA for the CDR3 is TGTGCCACCAGTGATCGGACAGGGGGAAGGGAGACCCAGTACTTC. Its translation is CATSDRTGGRETQYF.

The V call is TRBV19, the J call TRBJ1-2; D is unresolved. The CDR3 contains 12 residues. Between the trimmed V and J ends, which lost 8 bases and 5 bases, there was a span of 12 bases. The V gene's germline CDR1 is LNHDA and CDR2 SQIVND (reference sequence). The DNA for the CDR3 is TGTGCCAGTTTCCGGGATCAATATGGCTACACCTTC. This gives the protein CASFRDQYGYTF.

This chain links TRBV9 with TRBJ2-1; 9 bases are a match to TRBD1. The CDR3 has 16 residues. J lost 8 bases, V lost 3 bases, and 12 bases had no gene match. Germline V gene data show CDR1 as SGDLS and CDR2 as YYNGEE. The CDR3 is CASSATQGQGRHEQFF. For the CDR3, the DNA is TGTGCCAGCAGCGCCACCCAGGGACAGGGACGGCATGAGCAGTTCTTC.

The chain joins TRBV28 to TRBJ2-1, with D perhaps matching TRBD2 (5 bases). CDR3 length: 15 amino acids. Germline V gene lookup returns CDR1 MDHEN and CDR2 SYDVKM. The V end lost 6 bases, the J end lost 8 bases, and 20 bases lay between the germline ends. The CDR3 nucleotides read TGTGCCAGCAGCCTAGCCTCCGGTAACTCCCATGAGCAGTTCTTC. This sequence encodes CASSLASGNSHEQFF.

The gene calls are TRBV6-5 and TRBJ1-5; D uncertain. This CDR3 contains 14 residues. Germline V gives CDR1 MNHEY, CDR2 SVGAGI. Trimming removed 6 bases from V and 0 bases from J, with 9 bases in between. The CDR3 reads CASRLAVSNQPQHF. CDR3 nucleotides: TGTGCCAGCAGATTAGCCGTTAGCAATCAGCCCCAGCATTTT.

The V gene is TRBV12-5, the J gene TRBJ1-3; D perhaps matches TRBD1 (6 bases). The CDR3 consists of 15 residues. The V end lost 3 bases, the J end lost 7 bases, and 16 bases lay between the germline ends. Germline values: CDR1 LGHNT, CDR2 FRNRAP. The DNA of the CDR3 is TGTGCTAGTGGTTTCGGCGACAGGCCGGCCAACACCATATATTTT. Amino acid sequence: CASGFGDRPANTIYF.

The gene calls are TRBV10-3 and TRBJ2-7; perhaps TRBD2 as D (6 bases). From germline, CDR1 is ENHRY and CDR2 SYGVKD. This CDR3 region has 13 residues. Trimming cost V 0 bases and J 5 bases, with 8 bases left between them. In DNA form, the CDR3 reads TGTGCCATCAGTGAGTCAGGAGGGAACGAGCAGTACTTC. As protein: CAISESGGNEQYF.

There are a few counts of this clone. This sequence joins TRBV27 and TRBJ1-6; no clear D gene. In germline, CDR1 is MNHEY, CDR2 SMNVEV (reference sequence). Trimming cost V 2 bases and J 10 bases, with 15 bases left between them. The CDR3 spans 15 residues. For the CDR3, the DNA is TGTGCCAGCAGTTTAGCGATGGTCGGAGGCTCACCCCTCCACTTT. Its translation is CASSLAMVGGSPLHF.

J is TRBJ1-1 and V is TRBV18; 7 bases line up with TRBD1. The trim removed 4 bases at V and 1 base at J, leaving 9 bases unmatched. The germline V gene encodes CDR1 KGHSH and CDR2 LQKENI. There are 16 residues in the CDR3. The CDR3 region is CASSQGQSHANTEAFF. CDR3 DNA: TGTGCCAGCTCACAGGGACAGAGCCACGCGAACACTGAAGCTTTCTTT.

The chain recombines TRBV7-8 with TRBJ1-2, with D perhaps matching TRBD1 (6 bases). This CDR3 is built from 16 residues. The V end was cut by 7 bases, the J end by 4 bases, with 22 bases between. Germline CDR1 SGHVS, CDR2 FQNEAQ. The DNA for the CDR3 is TGTGCCAGCAACCTCCTGGGGGGGGGCGCGTCCTATGGCTACACCTTC. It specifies CASNLLGGGASYGYTF.

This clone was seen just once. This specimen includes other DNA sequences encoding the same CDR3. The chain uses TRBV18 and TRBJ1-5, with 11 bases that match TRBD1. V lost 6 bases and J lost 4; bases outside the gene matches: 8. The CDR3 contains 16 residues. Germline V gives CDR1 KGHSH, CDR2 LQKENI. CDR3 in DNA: TGTGCCAGCTCCCAAACCGGGACAGGGGGAAATCAGCCCCAGCATTTT. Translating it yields CASSQTGTGGNQPQHF.

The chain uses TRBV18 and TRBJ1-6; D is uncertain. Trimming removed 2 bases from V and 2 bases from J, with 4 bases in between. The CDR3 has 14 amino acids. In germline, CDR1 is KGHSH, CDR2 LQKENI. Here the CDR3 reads CASSPSTYNSPLHF. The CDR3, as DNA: TGTGCCAGCTCACCATCAACCTATAATTCACCCCTCCACTTT.

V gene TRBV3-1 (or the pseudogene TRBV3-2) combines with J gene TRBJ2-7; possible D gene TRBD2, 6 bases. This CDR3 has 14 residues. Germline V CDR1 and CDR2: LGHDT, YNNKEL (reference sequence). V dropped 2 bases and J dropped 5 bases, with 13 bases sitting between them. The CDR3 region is CASSQNSREHEQYF. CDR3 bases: TGTGCCAGCAGCCAAAACTCACGGGAGCACGAGCAGTACTTC.

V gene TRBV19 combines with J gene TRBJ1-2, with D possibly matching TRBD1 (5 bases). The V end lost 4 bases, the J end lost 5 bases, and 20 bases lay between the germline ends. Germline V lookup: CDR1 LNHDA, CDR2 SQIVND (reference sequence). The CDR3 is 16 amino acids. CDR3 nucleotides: TGTGCCAGTAGTAAAGGTGGCAGGGATCAGAATTATGGCTACACCTTC. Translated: CASSKGGRDQNYGYTF. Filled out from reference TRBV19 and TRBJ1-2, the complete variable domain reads DGGITQSPKYLFRKEGQNVTLSCEQNLNHDAMYWYRQDPGQGLRLIYYSQIVNDFQKGDIAEGYSVSREKKESFPLTVTSAQKNPTAFYLCASSKGGRDQNYGYTFGSGTRLTVV.

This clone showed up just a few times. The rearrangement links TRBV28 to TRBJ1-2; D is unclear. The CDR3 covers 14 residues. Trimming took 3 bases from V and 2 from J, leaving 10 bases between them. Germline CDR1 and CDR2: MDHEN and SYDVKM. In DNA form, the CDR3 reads TGTGCCAGCAGTTTCCGGACGGGAAACTATGGCTACACCTTC. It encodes CASSFRTGNYGYTF.

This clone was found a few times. The CDR3, as DNA: TGTGCCAGTAGTCAGGGTTGGGCAGATACGCAGTATTTT. Amino acids: CASSQGWADTQYF. The chain links TRBV19 to TRBJ2-3; weak D call: TRBD1 (5 bases). Trimming took 5 bases from V and 4 from J, leaving 10 bases between them. This CDR3 contains 13 residues. CDR1 is LNHDA, CDR2 SQIVND, per germline (reference sequence).

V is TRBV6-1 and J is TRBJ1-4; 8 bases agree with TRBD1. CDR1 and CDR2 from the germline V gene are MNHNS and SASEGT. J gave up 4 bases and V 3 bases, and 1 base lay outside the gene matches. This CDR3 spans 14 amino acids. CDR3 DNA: TGTGCCAGCAGTGACAGGGGGCTTAATGAAAAACTGTTTTTT. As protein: CASSDRGLNEKLFF.

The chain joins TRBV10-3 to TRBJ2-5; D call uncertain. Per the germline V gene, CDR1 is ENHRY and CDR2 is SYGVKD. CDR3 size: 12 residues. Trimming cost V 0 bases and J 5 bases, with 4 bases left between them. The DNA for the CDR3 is TGTGCCATCAGTGAGTCGCAGGAGACCCAGTACTTC. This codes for CAISESQETQYF.

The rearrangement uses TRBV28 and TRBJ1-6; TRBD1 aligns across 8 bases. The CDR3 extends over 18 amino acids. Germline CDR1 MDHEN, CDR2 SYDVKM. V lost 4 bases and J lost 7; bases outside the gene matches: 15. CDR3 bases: TGTGCCAGCAGTTACCCCCAGGGGGGGCAGGGGGCAAATTCACCCCTCCACTTT. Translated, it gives CASSYPQGGQGANSPLHF.